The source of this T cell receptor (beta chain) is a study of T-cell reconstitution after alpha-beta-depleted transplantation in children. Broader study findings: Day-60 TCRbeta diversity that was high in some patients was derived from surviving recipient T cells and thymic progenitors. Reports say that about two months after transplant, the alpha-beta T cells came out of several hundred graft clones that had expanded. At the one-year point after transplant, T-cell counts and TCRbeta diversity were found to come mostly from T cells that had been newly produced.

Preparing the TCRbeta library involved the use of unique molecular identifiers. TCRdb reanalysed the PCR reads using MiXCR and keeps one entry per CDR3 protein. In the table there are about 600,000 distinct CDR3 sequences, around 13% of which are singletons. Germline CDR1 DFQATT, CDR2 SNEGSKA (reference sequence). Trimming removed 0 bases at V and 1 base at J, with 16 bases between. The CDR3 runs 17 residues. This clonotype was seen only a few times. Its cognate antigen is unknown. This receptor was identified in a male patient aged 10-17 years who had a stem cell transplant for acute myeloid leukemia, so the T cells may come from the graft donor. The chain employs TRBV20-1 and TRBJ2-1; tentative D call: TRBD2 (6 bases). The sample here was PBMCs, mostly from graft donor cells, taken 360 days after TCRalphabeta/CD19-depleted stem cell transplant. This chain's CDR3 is CSARDLTAGPSYNEQFF. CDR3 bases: TGCAGTGCTAGAGATCTCACTGCGGGACCATCCTACAATGAGCAGTTCTTC.